The clone carrying this TCR beta chain was detected many times. The antigen remains unidentified. CDR1 SNHLY and CDR2 FYNNEI come from the germline V gene. The CDR3 is 12 amino acids. With V trimmed by 8 bases and J by 0 bases, 1 base remained unmatched. Roughly 9 ml of fresh blood yielded the PBMCs by density gradient. This sample is drawn from a study of Graves' ophthalmopathy and Graves' hyperthyroidism. Study-wide findings and caveats: Blood shared most expanded thyroid clonotypes above 0.001 frequency. A 13-signature model separated ophthalmopathy from stable hyperthyroidism, reaching 87.88% sensitivity and roughly 81% specificity cross-validated.

Amplifying from RNA transcripts, the study obtained TCR beta CDR3 regions. HTBI primers primed a first-round RT-PCR, and a second-round multiplex PCR followed. TCRdb re-called the multiplex PCR reads through MiXCR, storing one row per CDR3 protein. This table holds 340,000 or so distinct CDR3 sequences, 15% to 20% found once. J is TRBJ2-7 and V is TRBV2; TRBD2 matches 7 bases. The origin of this receptor is an adult man with Graves' ophthalmopathy. Sequencing was performed on peripheral blood. CDR3 sequence reads: CASGRDSYEQYF. The CDR3 region has the DNA TGTGCCAGCGGGAGGGACTCCTACGAGCAGTACTTC.